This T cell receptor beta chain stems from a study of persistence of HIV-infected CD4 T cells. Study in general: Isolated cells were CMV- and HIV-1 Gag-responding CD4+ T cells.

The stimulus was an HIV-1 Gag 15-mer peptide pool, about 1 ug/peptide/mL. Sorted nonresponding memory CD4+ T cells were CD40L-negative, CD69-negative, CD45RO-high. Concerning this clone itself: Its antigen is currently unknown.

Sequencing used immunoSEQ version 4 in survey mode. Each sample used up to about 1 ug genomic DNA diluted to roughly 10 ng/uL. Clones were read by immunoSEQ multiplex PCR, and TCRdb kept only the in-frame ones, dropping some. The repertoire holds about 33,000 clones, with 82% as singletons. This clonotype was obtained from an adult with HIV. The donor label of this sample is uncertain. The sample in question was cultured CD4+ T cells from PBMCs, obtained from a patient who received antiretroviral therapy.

Here the CDR3 reads CASRGLANTGELFF. The CDR3 DNA sequence: TGCGCCAGCAGGGGACTTGCGAACACCGGGGAGCTGTTTTTT. This rearrangement joins TRBV5-1 to TRBJ2-2; tentative D call: TRBD2 (6 bases). The CDR3 has 14 residues. Germline V CDR1 and CDR2: SGHRS, YFSETQ. Deletions cut 5 bases from V and 0 bases from J, with 8 bases between.